The 14 T cell receptor beta chains given below trace back to one sample, sequenced in a study of CD8+CD57+ T cells in acquired aplastic anemia. Both TCR beta VDJ combination and CDR3 sequence profiling were carried out. Genomic DNA was the template for this profiling. TCRdb independently ran MiXCR on the reads; one entry per CDR3 protein. The top ten hold roughly 8.9% of the sample, which has 130,000 or so distinct CDR3 sequences, around two fifths seen once. The sequenced sample consisted of sorted CD4+, CD8+, or CD8+CD57+ T cells (not recorded which) from PBMCs. All receptors derive from a human donor in good health, serving as a control.

This clonotype was counted only a few times. V and J are TRBV12-3 or TRBV12-4 and TRBJ1-2; no definite D call. Between the trimmed V and J ends, which lost 3 bases and 5 bases, there was a span of 13 bases. The CDR3 totals 14 residues. Here the CDR3 DNA reads TGTGCCAGCAGTTTTCAAGGTGAGGCGTATGGCTACACCTTC. As protein: CASSFQGEAYGYTF.

This clonotype was seen repeatedly, ten times or more. The gene calls are TRBV30 and TRBJ1-1; D remains ambiguous. Germline V gene sequence: CDR1 GTSNPN, CDR2 SVGIG (reference sequence). The length of the CDR3 is 14 residues. Trimming took 0 bases from V and 2 from J, leaving 10 bases between them. DNA of the CDR3: TGTGCCTGGAGTGTGGAAGGGAGAAACACTGAAGCTTTCTTT. Translating it yields CAWSVEGRNTEAFF.

The V gene is TRBV2, the J gene TRBJ1-2; TRBD1 matches at 8 bases. Unmatched junction bases numbered 3, after V lost 6 bases and J lost 6 bases. Germline CDR1 and CDR2: SNHLY and FYNNEI. The CDR3 runs 12 residues. The DNA for the CDR3 is TGTGCCAGCAGCTCAGGGGGCAATGGCTACACCTTC. Translation gives CASSSGGNGYTF.

This CDR3 is CASSPRSGPSDTGELFF. CDR3 sequence (DNA): TGCGCCAGCAGCCCCCGGTCGGGTCCTAGCGACACCGGGGAGCTGTTTTTT. The chain recombines TRBV5-1 with TRBJ2-2; a weak D match, TRBD2 (6 bases). The CDR3 is 17 residues long. CDR1 is SGHRS and CDR2 is YFSETQ in the germline V gene. V lost 4 bases to trimming and J lost 3 bases, with 19 bases between them.

This clonotype was recorded at least ten times. J is TRBJ1-2 and V is TRBV29-1; 7 bases are a match to TRBD1. Trimming at V came to 2 bases and at J to 8 bases, leaving 8 bases not matched to a gene. This CDR3 region has 13 residues. Germline V gene sequence: CDR1 SQVTM, CDR2 ANQGSEA. For the CDR3, the DNA is TGCAGCGTTGAAAGCACTAGGGGGCGAGGCTACACCTTC. Translated: CSVESTRGRGYTF.

DNA of the CDR3: TGCAGCGTTCGAACCGGGGGACGAGATTCACCCCTCCACTTT. Residues: CSVRTGGRDSPLHF. The gene calls are TRBV29-1 and TRBJ1-6; weak D call: TRBD1 (5 bases). This CDR3 is built from 14 residues. Trimming took off 5 bases at V and 8 bases at J, with 16 bases between the two ends. Germline values: CDR1 SQVTM, CDR2 ANQGSEA.

This rearrangement joins TRBV29-1 to TRBJ2-1; 7 bases are a match to TRBD1. Germline loops: CDR1 SQVTM, CDR2 ANQGSEA. The CDR3 has 13 amino acids. With 6 bases clipped from V and 0 bases from J, the junction kept 2 bases outside the gene matches. The CDR3 protein is CSVDRSSYNEQFF. The CDR3 DNA sequence: TGCAGCGTGGACAGGAGCTCCTACAATGAGCAGTTCTTC.

This clonotype was found many times. This chain connects TRBV30 to TRBJ1-6, with 7 bases that match TRBD1. The CDR3 has 13 residues. J lost 10 bases, V lost 4 bases, and 7 bases had no gene match. Germline V gene data show CDR1 as GTSNPN and CDR2 as SVGIG (reference sequence). CDR3 DNA sequence: TGTGCCTGGAATAGACAGGGAGGATCACCCCTCCACTTT. It encodes CAWNRQGGSPLHF.

The J gene is TRBJ1-2, the V gene TRBV9; 7 bases fit TRBD1. From germline, CDR1 is SGDLS and CDR2 YYNGEE. Trimming at V came to 0 bases and at J to 7 bases, leaving 6 bases not matched to a gene. CDR3 length equals 14 residues. CDR3 in amino acids: CASSVEGGTAGYTF. The CDR3 DNA sequence: TGTGCCAGCAGCGTAGAGGGGGGGACAGCTGGCTACACCTTC.

This rearrangement joins TRBV2 to TRBJ2-7, with D perhaps TRBD2 (7 bases). Between the trimmed V and J ends, which lost 6 bases and 7 bases, there was a span of 13 bases. Germline values: CDR1 SNHLY, CDR2 FYNNEI. There are 12 residues in the CDR3. The CDR3 protein is CASSGGRIEQYF. CDR3 coding DNA: TGTGCCAGCAGCGGGGGGCGGATAGAGCAGTACTTC.

In regard to this clonotype: It may be a read error: a sequence one base away is much more abundant. This chain uses TRBV6-5 with TRBJ2-7; TRBD2 might be the D (7 bases). Germline CDR1 MNHEY, CDR2 SVGAGI. Trimming stripped 8 bases from V and 2 bases from J, with 16 bases between. This CDR3 is built from 14 residues. The CDR3 loop is CASGSGRGAYEQYF. CDR3 bases: TGTGCCAGCGGTTCTGGGAGGGGGGCCTACGAGCAGTACTTC.

The chain recombines TRBV19 with TRBJ2-1; the D call may be TRBD1 or TRBD2 (5 bases each). CDR3 length: 14 amino acids. Trimming took 4 bases from V and 2 from J, leaving 9 bases between them. The germline V gene has CDR1 LNHDA and CDR2 SQIVND (reference sequence). The CDR3: CASSTGPAYNEQFF. CDR3 DNA: TGTGCCAGTAGTACGGGACCTGCCTACAATGAGCAGTTCTTC.

Details on this clonotype: No conserved phenylalanine or tryptophan is present at the end of the CDR3, so a read error is the likely explanation. The chain employs TRBV3-1 and TRBJ1-6; possibly TRBD1 for D (6 bases). Deletions cut 3 bases from V and 0 bases from J, with 15 bases between. CDR1 is LGHDT, CDR2 YNNKEL, per germline (reference sequence). The CDR3 sequence is 18 residues long. CDR3 amino acids: CASSQRGQRSSYNSPLHL. Written as DNA, the CDR3 is TGTGCCAGCAGCCAGAGAGGACAGAGGAGCTCCTATAATTCACCCCTCCACCTT.

The DNA for the CDR3 is TGTGCCAGCAGAGGTTCGGATAACTATGGCTACACCTTC. This sequence encodes CASRGSDNYGYTF. V and J are TRBV2 and TRBJ1-2; D unclear. The CDR3 is 13 amino acids. V shed 6 bases and J shed 1 base, with 9 bases lying between them. Per the germline V gene, CDR1 is SNHLY and CDR2 is FYNNEI.